This note documents a single TCR beta chain sequence. This entry comes from a study of OX40 agonist ivuxolimab in advanced cancers. Assay: immunoSEQ multiplex PCR; the TCRdb copy retains only in-frame clones and omits some. The table has 65,000 to 85,000 clones, around nine tenths seen once. This CDR3 contains 15 residues. Germline V gives CDR1 MNHNS, CDR2 SASEGT. V lost 5 bases to trimming and J lost 4 bases, with 17 bases between them. The gene calls are TRBV6-1 and TRBJ2-5; TRBD1 is a possible D gene (6 bases). Sequences were derived from CD4+ or CD8+ T cells sorted from blood, sampled in a trial of the OX40 agonist ivuxolimab. The TCR comes from an adult with an advanced solid tumor such as melanoma, head and neck, liver or kidney cancer. The CDR3 region is CASSRFSDRTETQYF. The CDR3 region has the DNA TGTGCCAGCAGTCGATTTTCCGACAGGACAGAGACCCAGTACTTC.